This T cell receptor (beta chain) was found in a study of blood T cell repertoires in COVID-19. Study-wide background: The samples span acute and convalescent COVID-19 from the United States, Italy and Spain. PBMCs, B-cell-depleted T cells, or T cells were the source of the cDNA or gDNA that made up the material.

Germline V gene data show CDR1 as SGHTA and CDR2 as FQGNSA. Losses at the gene ends were 1 base for V and 2 bases for J; bases not matched to a gene: 6. CDR3 size: 17 residues. In the source study's methods: Amplification with reference gene primers provided the estimates of nucleated cell counts. The repertoire was sequenced with immunoSEQ multiplex PCR; TCRdb's copy has only in-frame clones and lacks some. V and J calls and clone size come straight from that table; D and trimming were deduced from the DNA. The data show 99,000 or so clones, roughly 80% seen once. This sequence joins TRBV7-2 and TRBJ2-1, with 9 bases lining up with TRBD1. The sample was peripheral blood. The TCR was taken from an elderly woman with acute or convalescent COVID-19. The CDR3 here is CASSLDPTGGTYNEQFF. The CDR3 DNA is TGTGCCAGCAGCTTAGACCCGACAGGGGGTACCTACAATGAGCAGTTCTTC.